This T cell receptor (beta chain) was captured by sequencing in a study of T cells in Graves' hyperthyroidism and ophthalmopathy (dated by TCRdb to the late 2010s). Broadly, across the study: Peripheral blood samples were taken at initial diagnosis, before any treatment was given. To identify TCR V-J signatures that set the groups apart, the researchers used a discovery cohort of about a hundred patients, made up of 43 with Graves' ophthalmopathy and approximately 57 with stable Graves' hyperthyroidism. An independent validation cohort of 18 to 20 hyperthyroidism patients and 17 patients who later progressed to ophthalmopathy tested prospective prediction of ophthalmopathy. The 95 to 100 discovery patients were randomly divided into training and test sets at a 7:3 ratio. The study also compared thyroid tissue and blood T-cell repertoires from a handful of Graves' hyperthyroidism patients. After sampling, hyperthyroidism patients received methimazole starting at 30 mg daily, and ophthalmopathy patients received high-dose intravenous methylprednisolone. TCR Vbeta CDR3 sequencing of 120 to 150 peripheral blood samples (about 45 ophthalmopathy, 70 to 85 hyperthyroidism and some 17 progressor patients) is reported in the paper. Study-level results and caveats: In cross-validation, a model built on a 13 V-J signature told ophthalmopathy apart from stable hyperthyroidism with under 90% sensitivity and about 81% specificity, and in testing the same model reached 80%/75%. Most expanded thyroid clonotypes (frequency above 0.001) were also detected in blood, suggesting blood repertoires may reflect thyroid immune responses. In validation, the model predicted progression to ophthalmopathy with 55% to 71% sensitivity and over 72% specificity, a median of 6.5 months before onset. Sample size was not statistically predetermined, and investigators were not blinded to group allocation.

This clonotype showed up many times. Its antigen target is currently unknown. No base qualities exist here, and no much larger clone lies one base off it. The TCR beta CDR3 regions were amplified from the RNA transcripts. The TCR CDR3 was subjected to a first round of RT-PCR using the HTBI primer set and the Qiagen OneStep RT-PCR kit. The libraries were constructed in a second round of multiplex PCR and then size-selected and purified. Paired-end sequencing of the libraries was performed with 100 bp reads on an Illumina HiSeq2000. The authors' analysis ran thus. SOAPnuke was used to process the raw data, removing reads that contained adapters or uncalled bases, had a mean Phred below 15, or lacked an exact match to the constant primer or identifier. High-quality paired reads were merged with COPE v1.2.5, and unique nucleotide sequences were defined as clonotypes. MiTCR v1.1 was used to align the clonotypes against IMGT TRBV, TRBD and TRBJ reference segments. The analysis included only V-J combinations with a frequency above 0.0001, which together covered 99% to 99.2% of the repertoires. A TCS score was defined as the ratio between F50 (clonal expansion) and ExV (chaos), using BLOSUM62-based TCRdist between CDR3 peptides within each V-J. Welch's t-statistics and random forest reduced 500 to 650 V-J features to roughly 13, which were used in a naive Bayes classifier (R e1071). TCRdb passed the public sequencing reads through fastp at Q25 and MiXCR, retaining productive beta sequences. CDR3 protein sequences are deduplicated, and each keeps its most common genes and DNA. The V and J calls follow TCRdb's processing rather than the paper's. The sample includes about 640,000 distinct CDR3 sequences, with less than 25% observed a single time. The biggest ten clones account for 34% of the sample.

CDR1 and CDR2, per the germline V gene, are SGHAT and FQNNGV. The germline V and J ends show losses of 8 bases and 2 bases respectively, and no gene match explains 3 bases of the junction. CDR3 length: 14 amino acids, cysteine to phenylalanine. CDR3 DNA is the only sequence kept; it has 42 bases, read in frame from the first base. In the ophthalmopathy patients, disease was moderately to severely active, with a Clinical Activity Score of 3 or more, a NOSPECS grade of 4 or more, and a duration of less than 3 months. Patients with uncontrolled infections, other autoimmune diseases, pregnancy or lactation were excluded. Diagnoses were established on the basis of clinical symptoms, serum thyroxine and TRAb, thyroid ultrasound, and orbital computed tomography. PBMCs were isolated from approximately 10 ml of fresh peripheral blood by Ficoll-Paque density gradient centrifugation. Total RNA was extracted using Trizol reagent, and RNA quality was assessed on an Agilent 2100 Bioanalyzer.

The specimen sequenced was blood. The chain is made from TRBV11-2 and TRBJ2-3, and TRBD2 matches 11 of the central bases. This clonotype originated in a young man with Graves' ophthalmopathy. This receptor carries the CDR3 CASVAGGYTDTQYF. The DNA is as follows: TGTGCCAGCGTAGCGGGAGGGTACACAGATACGCAGTATTTT.